This TCR beta chain was captured by sequencing in a study of blood T cell repertoires in COVID-19. Study information: Italy, Spain and the United States were the sources of the convalescent and acute COVID-19 samples. Nucleic acid was either cDNA or gDNA, and it came from T cells, B-cell-depleted T cells, or PBMCs.

Only in-frame clones appear in the TCRdb table, and some are missing; sequencing was by immunoSEQ multiplex PCR. This table has 40,000 to 65,000 clones, over 70% appearing once. Germline assignment: CDR1 ENHRY and CDR2 SYGVKD. There are 17 residues in the CDR3. V lost 0 bases to trimming and J lost 6 bases; unmatched junction nucleotides: 4. The receptor was isolated from a human donor with active or convalescent COVID-19. The donor label of this sample is uncertain. Source material: peripheral blood. The chain has TRBV10-3 and TRBJ2-1, with 14 bases fitting TRBD2. CDR3 protein: CAISESTGTSGSNEQFF. CDR3 DNA: TGTGCCATCAGTGAGTCGACAGGGACTAGCGGGAGCAATGAGCAGTTCTTC.